Shown below are 6 T cell receptor beta chains from a single sample sequenced in a study of high-grade serous ovarian cancer treatment subgroups (dated by TCRdb to 2020 to 2022). Tumor samples were collected prior to definitive surgery or chemotherapy. The library relied on the immunoSEQ multiplex PCR assay. The source is immuneACCESS, and TCRdb retained only in-frame sequences with V and J called. Part of the clones is not carried over; for the studies checked, unresolved V genes explain less than half of this, and the remainder is unexplained. The sample profile shows approximately 40,000 clones; about four fifths of them were found once. Over 3% of the sample is held by the ten biggest clonotypes. Sample: tumor tissue. Receptors were obtained from a human donor with high-grade serous ovarian cancer.

This sequence joins TRBV18 and TRBJ2-3, with D unclear. The CDR3 has 12 amino acids. Per germline, CDR1 KGHSH and CDR2 LQKENI. Trimming removed 2 bases at V and 2 bases at J, with 2 bases between. The CDR3 nucleotides are TGTGCCAGCTCACCAGTCACAGATACGCAGTATTTT. Translated, it gives CASSPVTDTQYF.

This clone has only a few counts. The chain recombines TRBV9 with TRBJ1-1, with D perhaps TRBD1 (5 bases). From germline, CDR1 is SGDLS and CDR2 YYNGEE. V was shortened by 4 bases and J by 10 bases, with 17 bases between the two germline ends. The CDR3 has 13 amino acids. The CDR3 DNA is TGTGCCAGCAGCCGACGGGAGAGGAGGGGAGCTTTCTTT. This encodes CASSRRERRGAFF.

V is TRBV18 and J is TRBJ2-7; 13 bases are a match to TRBD2. V lost 3 bases and J lost 3; bases outside the gene matches: 2. Germline V gives CDR1 KGHSH, CDR2 LQKENI. This CDR3 is built from 15 residues. CDR3 coding DNA: TGTGCCAGCTCACCCGGACTAGCGGGAGTCTACGAGCAGTACTTC. Its translation: CASSPGLAGVYEQYF.

The rearrangement links TRBV4-1 to TRBJ2-7; D gene uncertain. This CDR3 is built from 13 residues. Germline CDR1 MGHRA, CDR2 YSYEKL. Trimming removed 1 base from V and 1 base from J, with 5 bases in between. DNA for the CDR3: TGCGCCAGCAGCCAAGTATCATCCTACGAGCAGTACTTC. This translates into CASSQVSSYEQYF.

This clone was seen only once. The chain combines TRBV19 with TRBJ1-5, with D unclear. The ends were cut back, 7 bases at V and 1 base at J, with 8 bases in the middle. The CDR3 is made up of 13 amino acids. The germline CDR1 and CDR2 sequences are LNHDA and SQIVND (reference sequence). The CDR3 DNA reads as TGTGCCAGTACCGCGGGGAGCAATCAGCCCCAGCATTTT. Translated: CASTAGSNQPQHF.

This clone was found once. V gene TRBV9 combines with J gene TRBJ2-5, with 8 bases matching TRBD1. The CDR3 runs to 14 residues. Germline CDR1 SGDLS, CDR2 YYNGEE. The V segment lost 3 bases and the J segment 2 bases; nucleotides outside the gene matches: 3. CDR3 nucleotides: TGTGCCAGCAGCGAGTGGGACAGGCAAGAGACCCAGTACTTC. It codes for CASSEWDRQETQYF.